This T cell receptor beta chain was documented in a study of T-cell reconstitution after alpha-beta-depleted transplantation in children. General observations from the study: Reportedly, only several hundred clones from non-depleted graft cells drove alpha-beta T-cell counts at about two months.

V lost 9 bases, J lost 8 bases, and 16 bases lay in between. The CDR3 loop spans 12 amino acids. Germline-derived CDR1 and CDR2 are LNHDA and SQIVND (reference sequence). The TCRbeta library was prepared with unique molecular identifiers. Each CDR3 protein is one row after TCRdb ran MiXCR on the PCR reads. The sample yields 210,000 or so distinct CDR3 sequences, around 9.9% seen once. Note on this clonotype: The antigen remains undetermined.

Sequencing was performed on PBMCs, taken before TCRalphabeta/CD19-depleted stem cell transplant. The chain joins TRBV19 to TRBJ1-2, with D unclear. The receptor was derived from a child under three years old with acute myeloid leukemia, due to receive a stem cell transplant. This chain's CDR3 is CASSAGGGGYTF. The CDR3 DNA reads as TGTGCCAGCAGTGCAGGAGGAGGGGGCTACACCTTC.